What follows are 17 T cell receptor beta chains derived from one specimen sequenced in a study of blood T cells in healthy people across ages. Using a J-beta primer mix together with a sample-barcoded 5' primer, a second PCR was run for roughly 7 to 11 cycles. TCRdb reanalysed the 5' RACE reads using MiXCR and keeps one entry per CDR3 protein. This table has roughly 1,500,000 distinct CDR3 sequences, 30% to 35% appearing once. The source material was blood. These receptors all come from a woman aged 25 to 45 in good health.

This clonotype was counted a few times. V usage is TRBV20-1 and J usage is TRBJ2-7, with 7 bases aligning to TRBD1. Germline V gene lookup returns CDR1 DFQATT and CDR2 SNEGSKA (reference sequence). V lost 6 bases, J lost 1 base, and 12 bases stayed unmatched. CDR3 length: 15 residues. CDR3 sequence reads: CSAPAPAGGSYEQYF. DNA for the CDR3: TGCAGTGCCCCAGCGCCGGCAGGGGGATCCTACGAGCAGTACTTC.

J is TRBJ2-5 and V is TRBV9, with TRBD2 matching over 13 bases. Unmatched junction bases numbered 4, after V lost 4 bases and J lost 1 base. The CDR3 extends over 16 amino acids. Germline CDR1 is SGDLS and CDR2 is YYNGEE. In DNA form, the CDR3 reads TGTGCCAGCAGCCCCGGGACTAGCGGGATCCAAGAGACCCAGTACTTC. This translates into CASSPGTSGIQETQYF.

The table lists this clonotype with a few counts. The rearrangement uses TRBV5-5 and TRBJ1-2, with 11 bases identical to TRBD1. Germline lookup yields CDR1 SGHKS and CDR2 YYEKEE (reference sequence). V was pared by 2 bases and J by 7 bases, with 10 bases of the junction left unmatched. There are 16 residues in the CDR3. The CDR3 spells CASSLQPGQGALGYTF. The CDR3 bases are TGTGCCAGCAGCTTACAACCCGGACAGGGGGCTCTTGGCTACACCTTC. Full variable domain (rest looked up from reference TRBV5-5 and TRBJ1-2): DAGVTQSPTHLIKTRGQQVTLRCSPISGHKSVSWYQQVLGQGPQFIFQYYEKEERGRGNFPDRFSARQFPNYSSELNVNALLLGDSALYLCASSLQPGQGALGYTFGSGTRLTVV.

This clonotype came up a few times. The CDR3 loop is CASSLEKNTEAFF. The CDR3 region has the DNA TGTGCCAGCAGCCTCGAAAAGAACACTGAAGCTTTCTTT. The V and J genes are TRBV7-6 and TRBJ1-1; D unresolved. Trimming shortened V by 5 bases and J by 1 base, and 8 bases separated the two germline ends. Germline CDR1 reads SGHVS; CDR2 reads FNYEAQ. This CDR3 is built from 13 residues.

The CDR3 region has the DNA TGCGCCAGCAGCTTCGACGGGGCCAGCCCCAGCTACGAGCAGTACTTC. It codes for CASSFDGASPSYEQYF. The chain recombines TRBV5-1 with TRBJ2-7; either TRBD1 or TRBD2 may fit D (5 bases each). The CDR3 is made up of 16 amino acids. Germline V gives CDR1 SGHRS, CDR2 YFSETQ. Trimming cost V 2 bases and J 3 bases, with 18 bases left between them.

This clonotype was observed at least ten times. V gene TRBV10-1 combines with J gene TRBJ2-3; 9 bases align to TRBD2. This CDR3 comprises 13 residues. The germline CDR1 and CDR2 sequences are WNHNN and SYGVQD (reference sequence). After removal of 8 bases from V and 4 bases from J, the junction contained 4 bases not matched to a gene. This CDR3 is CASAGGLSDTQYF. For the CDR3, the DNA is TGCGCCAGCGCGGGAGGGCTGTCAGATACGCAGTATTTT.

The V gene is TRBV12-3 or TRBV12-4, the J gene TRBJ2-1; 9 bases map to TRBD2. The junction had 8 bases not matched to a gene; V was cut back by 1 base and J by 7 bases. This CDR3 has 16 amino acids. The CDR3, as DNA: TGTGCCAGCAGTTTAGGGACTAGCGTTAGGGGTAATGAGCAGTTCTTC. Protein product: CASSLGTSVRGNEQFF.

To note about this clonotype: One end of the junction is discordant with germline, which a read error may explain. This chain links TRBV2 with TRBJ2-1; D is perhaps TRBD2 (6 bases). Germline CDR1 is SNHLY and CDR2 is FYNNEI. There are 12 residues in the CDR3. The CDR3 sequence: CACSETGDEQFF. The CDR3 DNA reads as TGTGCCTGCAGTGAAACGGGGGATGAGCAGTTCTTC.

This clonotype was seen only a few times. V gene TRBV30 combines with J gene TRBJ2-7; D is unresolved. Trimming cost V 2 bases and J 2 bases, with 10 bases left between them. CDR1 and CDR2 (germline): GTSNPN, SVGIG (reference sequence). The CDR3 is 13 amino acids. The DNA for the CDR3 is TGTGCCTGGAGTTACCGGGCCCCCTACGAGCAGTACTTC. Translation gives CAWSYRAPYEQYF.

The rearrangement uses TRBV25-1 and TRBJ2-5, with 10 bases lining up with TRBD1. V lost 5 bases and J lost 4; bases outside the gene matches: 7. This CDR3 has 15 residues. Per the germline V gene, CDR1 is MGHDK and CDR2 is SYGVNS. CDR3 loop: CASSSKGTGAETQYF. The CDR3 DNA sequence: TGTGCCAGCAGTTCCAAGGGGACAGGGGCAGAGACCCAGTACTTC.

The CDR3 sequence is CSAKTGGTYNEQFF. In nucleotides, the CDR3 is TGCAGTGCTAAGACAGGCGGCACCTACAATGAGCAGTTCTTC. The rearrangement links TRBV20-1 to TRBJ2-1; TRBD1 is a possible D gene (6 bases). Per the germline V gene, CDR1 is DFQATT and CDR2 is SNEGSKA (reference sequence). The germline V and J ends were trimmed by 4 bases and 2 bases, with 12 bases remaining between them. CDR3 length: 14 amino acids.

This clonotype was detected only a few times. The chain couples TRBV21-1 to TRBJ2-7; the D call TRBD1 from the table was never checked on the DNA. TRBV21-1 is marked as a pseudogene. The CDR3 loop spans 16 amino acids. The CDR3 nucleotides read TGTGCCAGCAGCAATAGGGTACGGGGCACCTGTTACGAGCAGTACTTC. Protein product: CASSNRVRGTCYEQYF.

There are a few counts of this clonotype. The V and J genes are TRBV6-1 and TRBJ2-1; 13 bases are shared with TRBD2. The CDR3 is made up of 16 amino acids. The trim removed 0 bases at V and 8 bases at J, leaving 4 bases unmatched. Germline V gives CDR1 MNHNS, CDR2 SASEGT. CDR3 nucleotides: TGTGCCAGCAGTGAAGCGGGACTAGCGGGACTCTATGAGCAGTTCTTC. Amino acid sequence: CASSEAGLAGLYEQFF.

This clonotype was picked up a small number of times. The V gene is TRBV7-8, the J gene TRBJ1-1; D unclear. The CDR3 is 14 amino acids. Germline CDR1 SGHVS, CDR2 FQNEAQ. Trimming took off 1 base at V and 4 bases at J, with 10 bases between the two ends. The CDR3 region has the DNA TGTGCCAGCAGCTTAGATAGTAGTAGCACTGAAGCTTTCTTT. Amino acid sequence: CASSLDSSSTEAFF.

CDR3 in DNA: TGTGCCAGCAGGCCAGGAAGGAGTGAAAAACTGTTTTTT. Amino acids: CASRPGRSEKLFF. The V call is TRBV2, the J call TRBJ1-4; unclear D gene. Germline V gives CDR1 SNHLY, CDR2 FYNNEI. V dropped 6 bases and J dropped 7 bases, with 12 bases sitting between them. CDR3 size: 13 residues.

This chain joins TRBV21-1 and TRBJ2-2. TRBV21-1 is marked as a pseudogene. The CDR3 loop spans 14 amino acids. CDR3 loop: CASSKLLVSGELFF. In DNA form, the CDR3 reads TGTGCCAGCAGCAAACTTTTGGTTTCTGGGGAGCTGTTTTTT.

This clonotype appeared many times. The J gene is TRBJ2-1, the V gene TRBV7-2, with D maybe TRBD2 (5 bases). This CDR3 has 14 residues. The V end was cut by 7 bases, the J end by 9 bases, with 19 bases between. CDR1 is SGHTA and CDR2 is FQGNSA in the germline V gene. The CDR3 DNA follows: TGTGCCAGCACCCCGGGTACGGGATTCAGTGAGCAGTTCTTC. As protein: CASTPGTGFSEQFF.